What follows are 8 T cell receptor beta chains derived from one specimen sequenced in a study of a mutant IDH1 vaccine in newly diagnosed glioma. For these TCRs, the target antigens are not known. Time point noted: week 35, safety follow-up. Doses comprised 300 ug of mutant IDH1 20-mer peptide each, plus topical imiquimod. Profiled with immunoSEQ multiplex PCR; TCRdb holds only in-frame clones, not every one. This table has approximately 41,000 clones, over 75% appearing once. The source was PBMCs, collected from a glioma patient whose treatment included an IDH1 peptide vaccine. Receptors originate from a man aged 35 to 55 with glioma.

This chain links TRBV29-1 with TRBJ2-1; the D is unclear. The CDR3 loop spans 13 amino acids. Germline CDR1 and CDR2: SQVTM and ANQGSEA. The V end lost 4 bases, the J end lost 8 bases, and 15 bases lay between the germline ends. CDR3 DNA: TGCAGCGTTGCGGTGGGCGGCACCCATGAGCAGTTCTTC. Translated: CSVAVGGTHEQFF.

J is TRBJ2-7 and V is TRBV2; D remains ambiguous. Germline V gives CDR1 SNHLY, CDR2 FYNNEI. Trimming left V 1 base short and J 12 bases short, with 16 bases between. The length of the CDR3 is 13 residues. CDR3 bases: TGTGCCAGCAGTGAAGGGACGTCACGAAGCTGGTACGTC. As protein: CASSEGTSRSWYV.

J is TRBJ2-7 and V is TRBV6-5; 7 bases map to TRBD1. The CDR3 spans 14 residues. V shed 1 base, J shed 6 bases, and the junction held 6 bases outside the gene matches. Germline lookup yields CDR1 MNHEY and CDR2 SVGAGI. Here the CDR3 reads CASSYYRGGSEQYF. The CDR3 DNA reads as TGTGCCAGCAGTTACTATAGAGGGGGCAGCGAGCAGTACTTC.

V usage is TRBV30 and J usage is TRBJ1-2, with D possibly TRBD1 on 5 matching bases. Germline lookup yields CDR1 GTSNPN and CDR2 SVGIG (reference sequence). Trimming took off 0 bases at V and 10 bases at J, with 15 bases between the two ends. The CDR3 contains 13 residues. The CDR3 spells CAWSVRDGLDYTF. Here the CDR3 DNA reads TGTGCCTGGAGTGTACGGGACGGGCTGGACTACACCTTC.

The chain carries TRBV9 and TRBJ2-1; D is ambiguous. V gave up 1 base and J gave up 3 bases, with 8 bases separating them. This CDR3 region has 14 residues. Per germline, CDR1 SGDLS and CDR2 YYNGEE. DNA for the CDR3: TGTGCCAGCAGCGTACGGCAGGACTACAATGAGCAGTTCTTC. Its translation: CASSVRQDYNEQFF.

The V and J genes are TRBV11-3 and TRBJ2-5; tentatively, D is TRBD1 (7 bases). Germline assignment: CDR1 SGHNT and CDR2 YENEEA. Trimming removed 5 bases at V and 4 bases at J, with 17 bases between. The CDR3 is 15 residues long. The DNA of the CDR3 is TGTGCCAGCAGCCTCAAGATCCAGGGGGGAGAGACCCAGTACTTC. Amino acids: CASSLKIQGGETQYF.

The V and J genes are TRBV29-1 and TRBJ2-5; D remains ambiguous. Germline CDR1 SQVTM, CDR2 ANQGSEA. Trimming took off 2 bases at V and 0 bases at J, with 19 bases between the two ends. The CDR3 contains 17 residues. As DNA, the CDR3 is TGCAGCGTTGAATCCTGGGATGGCGGCGCGTACCAAGAGACCCAGTACTTC. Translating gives CSVESWDGGAYQETQYF. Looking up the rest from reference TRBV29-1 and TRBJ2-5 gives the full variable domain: SAVISQKPSRDICQRGTSLTIQCQVDSQVTMMFWYRQQPGQSLTLIATANQGSEATYESGFVIDKFPISRPNLTFSTLTVSNMSPEDSSIYLCSVESWDGGAYQETQYFGPGTRLLVL.

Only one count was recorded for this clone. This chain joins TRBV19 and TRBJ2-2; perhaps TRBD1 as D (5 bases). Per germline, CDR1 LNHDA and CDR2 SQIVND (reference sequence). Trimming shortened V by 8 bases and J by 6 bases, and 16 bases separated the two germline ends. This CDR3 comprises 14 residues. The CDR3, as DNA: TGTGCCAGTCCTGATCCCAACAGGCCCGGGGAGCTGTTTTTT. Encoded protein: CASPDPNRPGELFF.